These T cell receptor beta chains were read from a single sample in a study of T cell responses to AZD1222 COVID-19 vaccine. Using immunoSEQ multiplex PCR, the repertoire was profiled, and TCRdb retains in-frame clones only, with some absent. The sample lists about 150,000 clones, roughly 90% occurring once. The sequencing here drew on peripheral blood, taken on day 0 of MenACWY control vaccination. The receptor source for this set is an adult in good health. Each CDR3 is given with its conserved first and last residue. A D gene is named only where the DNA matches it firmly. A clone size is listed for some rows: how often the clone was seen (once, few, many), or a class if it is expanded.

j_call: TRBJ2-7; v_call: TRBV6-2/TRBV6-3; d_call: NA; clone_size: NA; cdr3_nt: TGTGCCAGCAGTTTCAGGGGCGCTGAGGACGAGCAGTACTTC; cdr3_aa: CASSFRGAEDEQYF
j_call: TRBJ2-7; v_call: TRBV11-2; d_call: TRBD2; clone_size: NA; cdr3_nt: TGTGCCAGCAGCTCTACTAGCGGGGGATACGAGCAGTACTTC; cdr3_aa: CASSSTSGGYEQYF
j_call: TRBJ1-1; v_call: TRBV19; d_call: NA; clone_size: few; cdr3_nt: TGTGCCAGTGCGTGGGGGGGTTACACTGAAGCTTTCTTT; cdr3_aa: CASAWGGYTEAFF
j_call: TRBJ1-2; v_call: TRBV5-1; d_call: TRBD1; clone_size: NA; cdr3_nt: TGCGCCAGCAGCTTGGGGGACAGGGGGAGAGGCTACACCTTC; cdr3_aa: CASSLGDRGRGYTF
j_call: TRBJ2-1; v_call: TRBV4-1; d_call: TRBD2; clone_size: few; cdr3_nt: TGCGCCAGCAGCCGAGAGGGACTAGCACACAATGAGCAGTTCTTC; cdr3_aa: CASSREGLAHNEQFF
j_call: TRBJ1-2; v_call: TRBV5-8; d_call: NA; clone_size: few; cdr3_nt: TGTGCCAGCAGCCCAGGGGCGCAAGTCTATGGCTACACCTTC; cdr3_aa: CASSPGAQVYGYTF
j_call: TRBJ2-1; v_call: TRBV29-1; d_call: NA; clone_size: NA; cdr3_nt: TGCGTGAGTTGGTCAGTGAATGAGCAGTTCTTC; cdr3_aa: CVSWSVNEQFF
j_call: TRBJ2-5; v_call: TRBV2; d_call: NA; clone_size: NA; cdr3_nt: TGTGCCAGCAGTGGATTTCGCGGGATGGGAGAGACCCAGTACTTC; cdr3_aa: CASSGFRGMGETQYF
j_call: TRBJ1-6; v_call: TRBV7-3; d_call: NA; clone_size: few; cdr3_nt: TGTGCCAGCAGCGCTCAATGGGGGCCCCTCCACTTT; cdr3_aa: CASSAQWGPLHF
j_call: TRBJ1-1; v_call: TRBV18; d_call: NA; clone_size: NA; cdr3_nt: TGTGCCAGCTCCCCAGGGGCCCCACAGGGATGGACTGAAGCTTTCTTT; cdr3_aa: CASSPGAPQGWTEAFF
j_call: TRBJ2-6; v_call: TRBV27; d_call: TRBD2; clone_size: NA; cdr3_nt: TGTGCCAGCAGTGCACTAGCGGGGCCCCTCTCTGGGGCCAACGTCCTGACTTTC; cdr3_aa: CASSALAGPLSGANVLTF
j_call: TRBJ2-1; v_call: TRBV28; d_call: TRBD1; clone_size: NA; cdr3_nt: TGTGCCAGCAGACGAAGGACAGGGGCCCTAGCCTACAATGAGCAGTTCTTC; cdr3_aa: CASRRRTGALAYNEQFF
j_call: TRBJ1-4; v_call: TRBV4-3; d_call: NA; clone_size: NA; cdr3_nt: TGCGCCAGCAGCCCAATGGCGACAGCTCACCTTAATGAAAAACTGTTTTTT; cdr3_aa: CASSPMATAHLNEKLFF
j_call: TRBJ2-5; v_call: TRBV15; d_call: TRBD2; clone_size: NA; cdr3_nt: TGTGCCACCAGCAGAGTTACGGGGGGAGAGACCCAGTACTTC; cdr3_aa: CATSRVTGGETQYF
j_call: TRBJ1-1; v_call: TRBV6-4; d_call: NA; clone_size: NA; cdr3_nt: TGTGCCAGCAGTGACAGGCAGGACACTGAAGCTTTCTTT; cdr3_aa: CASSDRQDTEAFF
j_call: TRBJ1-2; v_call: TRBV5-4; d_call: TRBD1; clone_size: NA; cdr3_nt: TGTGCCAGCAGCCTGACAGGGACCGGTGGCTACACCTTC; cdr3_aa: CASSLTGTGGYTF
j_call: TRBJ1-6; v_call: TRBV7-9; d_call: TRBD1; clone_size: few; cdr3_nt: TGTGCCAGCAGCCCGACAGGGCAGGGCTCACCCCTCCACTTT; cdr3_aa: CASSPTGQGSPLHF